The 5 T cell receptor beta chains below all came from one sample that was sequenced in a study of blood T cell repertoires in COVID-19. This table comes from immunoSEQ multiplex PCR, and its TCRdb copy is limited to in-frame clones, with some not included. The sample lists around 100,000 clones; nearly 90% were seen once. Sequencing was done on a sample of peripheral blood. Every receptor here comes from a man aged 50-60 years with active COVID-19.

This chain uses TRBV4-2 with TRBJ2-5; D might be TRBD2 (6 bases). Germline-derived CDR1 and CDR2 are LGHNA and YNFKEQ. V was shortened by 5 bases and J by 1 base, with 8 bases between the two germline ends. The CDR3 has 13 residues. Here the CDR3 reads CASSYSGQETQYF. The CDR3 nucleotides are TGTGCCAGCAGCTATAGCGGCCAAGAGACCCAGTACTTC.

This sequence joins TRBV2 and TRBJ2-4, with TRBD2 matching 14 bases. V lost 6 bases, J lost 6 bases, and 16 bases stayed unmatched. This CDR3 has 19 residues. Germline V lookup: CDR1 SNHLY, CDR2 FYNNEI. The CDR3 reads CASRNRGLAGVRRGNIQYF. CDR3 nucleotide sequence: TGTGCCAGCAGGAATAGGGGACTAGCGGGGGTCAGGAGAGGAAACATTCAGTACTTC.

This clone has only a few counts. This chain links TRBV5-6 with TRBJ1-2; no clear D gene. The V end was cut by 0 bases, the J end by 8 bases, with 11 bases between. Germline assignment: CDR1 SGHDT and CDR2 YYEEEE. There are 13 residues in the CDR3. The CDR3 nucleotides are TGTGCCAGCAGCTTGGTCGGGGATGGGGGCTACACCTTC. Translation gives CASSLVGDGGYTF.

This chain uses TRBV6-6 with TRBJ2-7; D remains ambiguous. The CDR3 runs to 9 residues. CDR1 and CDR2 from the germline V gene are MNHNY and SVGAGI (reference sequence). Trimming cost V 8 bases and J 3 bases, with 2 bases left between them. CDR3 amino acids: CASHYEQYF. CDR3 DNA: TGTGCCAGCCACTACGAGCAGTACTTC.

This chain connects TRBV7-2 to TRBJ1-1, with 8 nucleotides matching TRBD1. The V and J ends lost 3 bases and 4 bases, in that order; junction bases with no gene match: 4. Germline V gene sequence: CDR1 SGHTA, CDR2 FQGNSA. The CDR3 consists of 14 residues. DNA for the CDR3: TGTGCCAGCAGCTTTTACAGGGGGGTCACTGAAGCTTTCTTT. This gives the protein CASSFYRGVTEAFF.